This record concerns one T cell receptor (beta chain) sequence. No antigen is known for it. Samples had at least 7 million PBMCs isolated from them. The data originate from a study of blood T cells in healthy people across ages. The study, taken as a whole, reports: Shifts in expanded clonotypes may have been confounded by donor CMV status, which was unknown. PBMCs that were unsorted prevented a conclusive naive versus antigen-experienced comparison.

It was with a sample-barcoded 5' primer and a J-beta primer mix that a second PCR of roughly 6 to 12 cycles was run. Each single sample gave us at least 2.5 million CDR3-containing paired-end reads. TCRdb used MiXCR to reprocess the 5' RACE reads, holding one entry per CDR3 protein. The sample carries roughly 570,000 distinct CDR3 sequences, approximately 30% recorded once. This CDR3 is built from 11 residues. Germline CDR1 LGHNA, CDR2 YNFKEQ. V lost 1 base, J lost 5 bases, and 3 bases lay in between. The chain employs TRBV4-2 and TRBJ2-7, with D unresolved. This receptor was identified in a woman in her seventies in good health. Sequences were obtained from blood. In nucleotides, the CDR3 is TGTGCCAGCAGCCAAGCCAACGAGCAGTACTTC. This codes for CASSQANEQYF.